This TCR beta chain was identified in a study of cytomegalovirus exposure and HLA in healthy donors. Broader study findings: According to an earlier analysis, most TCR beta V segments yielded productive rearrangements about 87% or about 30% of the time.

Use of 60 Vbeta and 13 Jbeta primers characterized the PCR. Sequencing used immunoSEQ multiplex PCR; TCRdb keeps in-frame clones, though not all of them. The sample records about 60,000 clones, roughly 86% being singletons. For this clone: Antigen unknown.

This clonotype was sampled from a man between 18 and 35 years old in good health and CMV-seronegative. Sequences were obtained from PBMCs.

In nucleotides, the CDR3 is TGTGCCAGCAGTGAAGCGGGGGTGGAGGGGATAGAGACCCAGTACTTC. It yields the protein CASSEAGVEGIETQYF. The chain joins TRBV6-1 to TRBJ2-5, with D possibly matching TRBD2 (6 bases). The CDR3 is 16 residues long. The V gene lost 0 bases and the J gene lost 4 bases, with 15 bases spanning the gap. Germline CDR1 MNHNS, CDR2 SASEGT.